These T cell receptor beta chains were read from a single sample in a study of cytomegalovirus exposure and HLA in healthy donors. Produced via immunoSEQ multiplex PCR; TCRdb's table is partial and in-frame only. The table lists 75,000 to 95,000 clones, just under 90% of them singletons. Sequenced input: PBMCs. The receptors shown here come from a man between 18 and 29 years old in good health and CMV-seronegative. CDR3s include the opening cysteine and the closing phenylalanine or tryptophan. D genes are given only for firm matches. Only part of the rows carry a size: once, few, many, or a class if the clone is expanded.

D: -; length: 15; J: TRBJ1-5; size: -; V: TRBV6-5; DNA: TGTGCCAGCAGAGCCGACACACCTAGCAATCAGCCCCAGCATTTT; CDR3: CASRADTPSNQPQHF
D: -; length: 12; J: TRBJ2-7; size: -; V: TRBV28; DNA: TGTGCCAGCAGTTTCGGGTACTACGAGCAGTACTTC; CDR3: CASSFGYYEQYF
D: -; length: 13; J: TRBJ1-2; size: few; V: TRBV2; DNA: TGTGCCAGCAGTGTTGGGGGCAACTATGGCTACACCTTC; CDR3: CASSVGGNYGYTF
D: -; length: 14; J: TRBJ1-1; size: few; V: TRBV5-4; DNA: TGTGCCAGCAGCTATAGGGGGGGGGACACTGAAGCTTTCTTT; CDR3: CASSYRGGDTEAFF
D: TRBD1; length: 15; J: TRBJ1-4; size: once; V: TRBV18; DNA: TGTGCCAGCTCACCAGGGACAGGGGGCAATGAAAAACTGTTTTTT; CDR3: CASSPGTGGNEKLFF
D: TRBD1; length: 18; J: TRBJ1-6; size: -; V: TRBV4-1; DNA: TGCGCCAGCAGCCAATCCCACCGAGACAGGGGGACTGGATCACCCCTCCACTTT; CDR3: CASSQSHRDRGTGSPLHF
D: -; length: 15; J: TRBJ1-5; size: -; V: TRBV6-1; DNA: TGTGCCAGCGTAGTTAACGGGGTTGGCAATCAGCCCCAGCATTTT; CDR3: CASVVNGVGNQPQHF
D: -; length: 15; J: TRBJ2-2; size: -; V: TRBV9; DNA: TGTGCCAGCAGCCCTCGGGACTCCCTGGGGGGGGAGCTGTTTTTT; CDR3: CASSPRDSLGGELFF
D: TRBD2; length: 15; J: TRBJ2-3; size: -; V: TRBV5-1; DNA: TGCGCCAGCGCCCCGGGACTAGCGGTTGTTGATACGCAGTATTTT; CDR3: CASAPGLAVVDTQYF
D: TRBD1; length: 15; J: TRBJ1-5; size: -; V: TRBV28; DNA: TGTGCCAGCATCACCTCGGGACAGGGAAATCAGCCCCAGCATTTT; CDR3: CASITSGQGNQPQHF
D: TRBD1; length: 16; J: TRBJ1-5; size: few; V: TRBV28; DNA: TGTGCCAGCACATCAACCGGGACAGGGGACGGGAAGCCCCAGCATTTT; CDR3: CASTSTGTGDGKPQHF
D: -; length: 15; J: TRBJ1-4; size: -; V: TRBV25-1; DNA: TGTGCCAGCAGTAACGGACTCACGCGCTGGGAAAAACTGTTTTTT; CDR3: CASSNGLTRWEKLFF
D: -; length: 14; J: TRBJ2-7; size: -; V: TRBV11-2; DNA: TGTGCCAGCAGCCTACGCCGGTCTTCCTACGAGCAGTACTTC; CDR3: CASSLRRSSYEQYF
D: TRBD2; length: 15; J: TRBJ2-3; size: -; V: TRBV19; DNA: TGTGCCAGTACTCATAGCGGGGGTAGCACAGATACGCAGTATTTT; CDR3: CASTHSGGSTDTQYF
D: -; length: 13; J: TRBJ1-5; size: -; V: TRBV5-1; DNA: TGCGCCAGCAGCTTGGCTCCGAATCAGCCCCAGCATTTT; CDR3: CASSLAPNQPQHF
D: TRBD1; length: 15; J: TRBJ1-1; size: once; V: TRBV7-3; DNA: TGTGCCAGCAGCTTAACGCCGGGACAGGGCACTGAAGCTTTCTTT; CDR3: CASSLTPGQGTEAFF
D: TRBD2; length: 18; J: TRBJ2-1; size: -; V: TRBV4-2; DNA: TGTGCCAGCAGCCAAGGTCCGGGACTAGCGTCCTCCTACAATGAGCAGTTCTTC; CDR3: CASSQGPGLASSYNEQFF
D: -; length: 13; J: TRBJ2-7; size: -; V: TRBV7-8; DNA: TGTGCCAGCAGTCAGGTCACCGCCTACGAGCAGTACTTC; CDR3: CASSQVTAYEQYF
D: -; length: 14; J: TRBJ2-7; size: -; V: TRBV28; DNA: TGTGCCAGCAGTTTAACTGGGACAACCTACGAGCAGTACTTC; CDR3: CASSLTGTTYEQYF
D: -; length: 17; J: TRBJ2-3; size: -; V: TRBV18; DNA: TGTGCCAGCTCTAGCGATTTGAGCGGTCTGGGGACAGATACGCAGTATTTT; CDR3: CASSSDLSGLGTDTQYF
D: -; length: 14; J: TRBJ2-7; size: -; V: TRBV4-1; DNA: TGCGCCAGCAGCCAAGGGCGGGAAGGCTACGAGCAGTACTTC; CDR3: CASSQGREGYEQYF
D: -; length: 15; J: TRBJ1-5; size: -; V: TRBV6-5; DNA: TGTGCCAGCAGTTACGGGCAGGGAAGTAGTCAGCCCCAGCATTTT; CDR3: CASSYGQGSSQPQHF
D: -; length: 13; J: TRBJ1-6; size: -; V: TRBV5-1; DNA: TGCGCCAGCAGCTTGTCGACAGGAGAATTCCTCCACTTT; CDR3: CASSLSTGEFLHF
D: -; length: 12; J: TRBJ1-5; size: -; V: TRBV28; DNA: TGTGCCAGTTTGGGAGGGAATCAGCCCCAGCATTTT; CDR3: CASLGGNQPQHF
D: -; length: 16; J: TRBJ2-2; size: -; V: TRBV7-2; DNA: TGTGCCAGCAGCGGCATAGCGGGACAGCTCACCGGGGAGCTGTTTTTT; CDR3: CASSGIAGQLTGELFF
D: -; length: 16; J: TRBJ1-5; size: -; V: TRBV6-5; DNA: TGTGCCAGCAGTTACTCGGGCGCGTCCCAAGATTCCCCCCAGCATTTT; CDR3: CASSYSGASQDSPQHF
D: TRBD1; length: 15; J: TRBJ2-3; size: -; V: TRBV6-6; DNA: TGTGCCAGCGGACAGGGAGTAGTGACGACAGATACGCAGTATTTT; CDR3: CASGQGVVTTDTQYF
D: -; length: 15; J: TRBJ2-7; size: -; V: TRBV28; DNA: TGTGCCAGCAGCACTAAAGGAGGTATATCCTACGAGCAGTACTTC; CDR3: CASSTKGGISYEQYF
D: -; length: 16; J: TRBJ2-5; size: -; V: TRBV9; DNA: TGTGCCAGCAGCGTATCATATTCGCGGGTTCAAGAGACCCAGTACTTC; CDR3: CASSVSYSRVQETQYF
D: -; length: 17; J: TRBJ2-5; size: -; V: TRBV5-8; DNA: TGTGCCAGCAGCTTGGGGCTAGCCGCTTCCAGCCAAGAGACCCAGTACTTC; CDR3: CASSLGLAASSQETQYF
D: TRBD1; length: 15; J: TRBJ2-1; size: -; V: TRBV18; DNA: TGTGCCAGCTCAGTAGGACAGGGGGCAATCAATGAGCAGTTCTTC; CDR3: CASSVGQGAINEQFF
D: TRBD2; length: 13; J: TRBJ2-1; size: -; V: TRBV9; DNA: TGTGCCAGCAGCCTGGCGGGGGGCGATGAGCAGTTCTTC; CDR3: CASSLAGGDEQFF
D: TRBD2; length: 15; J: TRBJ2-1; size: -; V: TRBV6-6; DNA: TGTGCCAGCAGTGCCACTAGCGGGATCTACAATGAGCAGTTCTTC; CDR3: CASSATSGIYNEQFF
D: -; length: 9; J: TRBJ2-1; size: -; V: TRBV7-9; DNA: TGTGCCGGAGACAGCCTGAAGATCTTC; CDR3: CAGDSLKIF
D: -; length: 12; J: TRBJ2-2; size: -; V: TRBV29-1; DNA: TGCAGCGTTAAGTGGAGCACCGGGGAGCTGTTTTTT; CDR3: CSVKWSTGELFF
D: TRBD2; length: 16; J: TRBJ2-7; size: -; V: TRBV10-3; DNA: TGTGCCATCAGTGCCCGGGGGGGCGGATCCTCCTACGAGCAGTACTTC; CDR3: CAISARGGGSSYEQYF
D: TRBD1; length: 16; J: TRBJ1-5; size: -; V: TRBV6-6; DNA: TGTGCCAGCAGTCTACGGACAGGCGCGGGGGGTCAGCCCCAGCATTTT; CDR3: CASSLRTGAGGQPQHF
D: -; length: 15; J: TRBJ1-5; size: -; V: TRBV27; DNA: TGTGCCAGCAGTTCCCACGGGGAGCATAATCAGCCCCAGCATTTT; CDR3: CASSSHGEHNQPQHF
D: -; length: 14; J: TRBJ2-3; size: -; V: TRBV2; DNA: TGTGCCAGCAGTGAAAACCTACTTGGAGATACGCAGTATTTT; CDR3: CASSENLLGDTQYF
D: TRBD2; length: 15; J: TRBJ2-7; size: once; V: TRBV27; DNA: TGTGCCAGCAGTTTATCCGGGGACTACTCCTACGAGCAGTACTTC; CDR3: CASSLSGDYSYEQYF
D: TRBD1; length: 16; J: TRBJ1-5; size: -; V: TRBV6-6; DNA: TGTGCCAGCAGTTATCCGGGACAGAGGCCACATCAGCCCCAGCATTTT; CDR3: CASSYPGQRPHQPQHF
D: -; length: 15; J: TRBJ2-7; size: -; V: TRBV18; DNA: TGTGCCAGCTCACCACGGTGGGACTCTCACTACGAGCAGTACTTC; CDR3: CASSPRWDSHYEQYF
D: TRBD2; length: 15; J: TRBJ2-2; size: -; V: TRBV6-5; DNA: TGTGCCAGCAGGGGCGGGACTAGCGGGAGTTTGGAGCTGTTTTTT; CDR3: CASRGGTSGSLELFF
D: -; length: 14; J: TRBJ1-1; size: few; V: TRBV25-1; DNA: TGTGCCAGCAGAAAGGGAGGGCTGAACACTGAAGCTTTCTTT; CDR3: CASRKGGLNTEAFF
D: TRBD1; length: 14; J: TRBJ1-1; size: -; V: TRBV29-1; DNA: TGCAGCGGCCTTCGCCAGGGGGGGAACACTGAAGCTTTCTTT; CDR3: CSGLRQGGNTEAFF
D: -; length: 12; J: TRBJ2-1; size: -; V: TRBV6-5; DNA: TGTGCCGCGGGGGCGTCCCGGTATGAGCAGTTCTTC; CDR3: CAAGASRYEQFF
D: -; length: 13; J: TRBJ1-5; size: -; V: TRBV27; DNA: TGTGCCAGCAGCCCAGGGGTGGTTCGGCCCCAGCATTTT; CDR3: CASSPGVVRPQHF
D: TRBD1; length: 17; J: TRBJ2-2; size: -; V: TRBV27; DNA: TGTGCCAGCGGAAATCTACAAACAGGGGCGAACACCGGGGAGCTGTTTTTT; CDR3: CASGNLQTGANTGELFF
D: -; length: 15; J: TRBJ2-7; size: -; V: TRBV9; DNA: TGTGCCAGCAGCCCCAGACCGGGACAACTCTACGAGCAGTACTTC; CDR3: CASSPRPGQLYEQYF
D: -; length: 16; J: TRBJ1-4; size: -; V: TRBV5-6; DNA: TGTGCCAGCAGCTTTGGAAGAGGGTGGGGAGATGAAAAACTGTTTTTT; CDR3: CASSFGRGWGDEKLFF